Each of the 21 T cell receptor beta chains below was sequenced from the same sample in a study of T cell changes during pregnancy in multiple sclerosis. The data were produced by immunoSEQ multiplex PCR, yet TCRdb's version contains in-frame clones alone and is incomplete. The sample lists 40,000 to 50,000 clones, 85% to 95% occurring once. The material sequenced was CD4+ T cells from peripheral blood mononuclear cells, taken in the third trimester of pregnancy. These receptors came from a female donor with multiple sclerosis, enrolled in a pregnancy study.

The J gene is TRBJ2-5, the V gene TRBV14; 9 bases agree with TRBD2. The trim removed 4 bases at V and 1 base at J, leaving 7 bases unmatched. This CDR3 has 16 residues. CDR1 and CDR2 from the germline V gene are SGHDN and FVKESK. The CDR3, as DNA: TGTGCCAGCAGCCTAGGACCAGCGGGGGGCCAAGAGACCCAGTACTTC. Protein sequence: CASSLGPAGGQETQYF.

The chain recombines TRBV28 with TRBJ2-7; tentatively, D is TRBD2 (6 bases). V was trimmed by 2 bases and J by 5 bases, leaving 7 bases between them. This CDR3 is 12 amino acids long. Looked up from germline, CDR1 is MDHEN and CDR2 is SYDVKM. CDR3 region: CASSLGGNEQYF. DNA of the CDR3: TGTGCCAGCAGTTTAGGAGGGAACGAGCAGTACTTC.

The genes are TRBV27 and TRBJ1-2; D perhaps matches TRBD1 (6 bases). Germline values: CDR1 MNHEY, CDR2 SMNVEV (reference sequence). V lost 4 bases and J 4 bases, leaving 16 bases between the germline ends. The CDR3 has 15 residues. The CDR3 DNA reads as TGTGCCAGCAGTTATACCGGAAGGGGGGGCTATGGCTACACCTTC. Translated, it gives CASSYTGRGGYGYTF.

This clone has just one count. The genes are TRBV19 and TRBJ1-4; 7 bases map to TRBD1. Germline lookup yields CDR1 LNHDA and CDR2 SQIVND (reference sequence). The V segment lost 6 bases and the J segment 0 bases; nucleotides outside the gene matches: 4. The CDR3 loop spans 15 amino acids. The CDR3 DNA reads as TGTGCCAGTAGGAGGGACAGAGCAACTAATGAAAAACTGTTTTTT. Translating gives CASRRDRATNEKLFF.

The chain links TRBV25-1 to TRBJ1-1; tentative D call: TRBD1 (5 bases). This CDR3 has 14 amino acids. V was pared by 6 bases and J by 9 bases, with 20 bases between. In germline, CDR1 is MGHDK, CDR2 SYGVNS. The CDR3 DNA is TGTGCCAGCAGCAGCCTCGGCCAGGGTGGAAAAGCTTTCTTT. The encoded protein is CASSSLGQGGKAFF.

The gene calls are TRBV4-2 and TRBJ2-1; 10 bases agree with TRBD2. Germline V gene sequence: CDR1 LGHNA, CDR2 YNFKEQ. The V gene end was trimmed by 0 bases and the J gene end by 2 bases; junction bases not matched to a gene: 13. The CDR3 contains 20 residues. The DNA for the CDR3 is TGTGCCAGCAGCCAAGAGGGGTTTAGGCTAGCGGGAGAAACCTACAATGAGCAGTTCTTC. It encodes CASSQEGFRLAGETYNEQFF.

The CDR3 DNA reads as TGTGCCAGCAGCCCCCCGGGACAGATCTACGAGCAGTACTTC. It encodes CASSPPGQIYEQYF. The V call is TRBV5-4, the J call TRBJ2-7; 7 bases line up with TRBD1. The ends lost 4 bases at V and 3 bases at J; junction bases unmatched: 7. CDR1 is SGHNT and CDR2 is YYREEE in the germline V gene (reference sequence). The CDR3 covers 14 residues.

The gene calls are TRBV28 and TRBJ1-2; the D gene is possibly TRBD1 (6 bases). The germline V gene encodes CDR1 MDHEN and CDR2 SYDVKM. The CDR3 is 14 residues long. Trimming removed 1 base from V and 8 bases from J, with 14 bases in between. The CDR3 is CASSLSRGGRGYTF. The DNA for the CDR3 is TGTGCCAGCAGTTTATCCCGGGGGGGGCGAGGCTACACCTTC.

This rearrangement joins TRBV2 to TRBJ2-5; weak D call: TRBD1 (6 bases). There are 13 residues in the CDR3. V was shortened by 8 bases and J by 5 bases, with 15 bases between the two germline ends. The germline gives CDR1 SNHLY, CDR2 FYNNEI. The CDR3 DNA is TGTGCCAGCTCATACAGGGAAGGGGAGACCCAGTACTTC. Translation: CASSYREGETQYF.

This rearrangement joins TRBV5-4 to TRBJ2-5, with D unclear. The length of the CDR3 is 13 residues. Trimming shortened V by 5 bases and J by 5 bases, and 13 bases separated the two germline ends. Germline V CDR1 and CDR2: SGHNT, YYREEE (reference sequence). The CDR3 sequence: CASRAVGGETQYF. In DNA form, the CDR3 reads TGTGCCAGCAGGGCGGTGGGTGGCGAGACCCAGTACTTC. Together with reference TRBV5-4 and TRBJ2-5, the CDR3 gives the full variable domain: ETGVTQSPTHLIKTRGQQVTLRCSSQSGHNTVSWYQQALGQGPQFIFQYYREEENGRGNFPPRFSGLQFPNYSSELNVNALELDDSALYLCASRAVGGETQYFGPGTRLLVL.

The chain combines TRBV20-1 with TRBJ2-7; D might be TRBD2 (5 bases). This CDR3 comprises 11 residues. CDR1 and CDR2 (germline): DFQATT, SNEGSKA (reference sequence). V was cut by 6 bases and J by 3 bases, with 9 bases left in between. The CDR3 reads CSADGGYEQYF. The DNA for the CDR3 is TGCAGTGCAGACGGAGGCTACGAGCAGTACTTC.

V usage is TRBV6-1 and J usage is TRBJ2-1, with TRBD2 matching 10 bases. Germline V CDR1 and CDR2: MNHNS, SASEGT. The CDR3 extends over 17 amino acids. The J segment lost 10 bases and the V segment lost 0 bases, leaving 12 bases of the junction unmatched. CDR3 sequence reads: CASSEAPLSGRAGEQFF. Written as DNA, the CDR3 is TGTGCCAGCAGTGAAGCACCTCTCAGCGGGAGGGCCGGAGAGCAGTTCTTC.

The table lists this clone with a count of one. The V gene is TRBV6-4, the J gene TRBJ2-2, with TRBD1 identical over 8 bases. The CDR3 contains 16 residues. Germline loops: CDR1 MRHNA, CDR2 SNTAGT. The junction had 8 bases not matched to a gene; V was cut back by 6 bases and J by 2 bases. The CDR3 is CASSPKGQVNTGELFF. In DNA, the CDR3 is TGTGCCAGCAGCCCCAAGGGACAGGTTAACACCGGGGAGCTGTTTTTT.

This clone was observed a single time. The chain links TRBV5-6 to TRBJ1-1; D not resolved. The CDR3 contains 14 residues. Germline V gives CDR1 SGHDT, CDR2 YYEEEE. Trimming pared 0 bases from V and 3 bases from J, leaving 9 bases between. The CDR3 DNA follows: TGTGCCAGCAGCTTGGTCTTTGGGCACACTGAAGCTTTCTTT. This sequence encodes CASSLVFGHTEAFF.

The chain has TRBV5-5 and TRBJ1-3; 7 bases fit TRBD1. V shed 6 bases and J 0 bases; nucleotides not matched to a gene: 6. This CDR3 is 15 amino acids long. Germline lookup yields CDR1 SGHKS and CDR2 YYEKEE (reference sequence). For the CDR3, the DNA is TGTGCCAGCACTCCGACAGGGTTCTCTGGAAACACCATATATTTT. Protein sequence: CASTPTGFSGNTIYF.

This clone was observed a few times. V and J are TRBV7-2 and TRBJ2-1, with D tentatively TRBD2 (6 bases). The length of the CDR3 is 13 residues. Germline CDR1 is SGHTA and CDR2 is FQGNSA. Between the trimmed V and J ends, which lost 3 bases and 6 bases, there was a span of 9 bases. CDR3 in amino acids: CASSLTSLNEQFF. CDR3 DNA: TGTGCCAGCAGCTTGACTAGTCTCAATGAGCAGTTCTTC.

The genes are TRBV11-2 and TRBJ1-2; perhaps TRBD1 as D (5 bases). Deletions cut 6 bases from V and 8 bases from J, with 19 bases between. Germline values: CDR1 SGHAT, CDR2 FQNNGV. This CDR3 has 14 residues. The CDR3 region is CASSFDRTSEGYTF. Here the CDR3 DNA reads TGTGCCAGCAGTTTCGACAGAACATCCGAGGGCTACACCTTC.

The chain employs TRBV4-3 and TRBJ1-3; the D gene is possibly TRBD1 (5 bases). Trimming removed 0 bases at V and 3 bases at J, with 18 bases between. CDR1 is LGHNA and CDR2 is YSLEER in the germline V gene. CDR3 length equals 18 residues. CDR3 region: CASSQDRGSVNYGNTIYF. The CDR3 region has the DNA TGCGCCAGCAGCCAAGATCGGGGGAGCGTTAACTATGGAAACACCATATATTTT.

The chain couples TRBV5-1 to TRBJ2-1, with unresolved D. The ends were cut back, 2 bases at V and 2 bases at J, with 8 bases in the middle. The CDR3 consists of 14 residues. In germline, CDR1 is SGHRS, CDR2 YFSETQ. CDR3 DNA: TGCGCCAGCAGCTTCGGAGAAACCTACAATGAGCAGTTCTTC. Translating it yields CASSFGETYNEQFF.

The genes are TRBV6-5 and TRBJ1-4, with 10 positions matching TRBD1. The V gene's germline CDR1 is MNHEY and CDR2 SVGAGI. There are 14 residues in the CDR3. Unmatched junction bases numbered 6, after V lost 6 bases and J lost 8 bases. The CDR3: CASRRTGGGEKLFF. As DNA, the CDR3 is TGTGCCAGCAGGCGGACAGGGGGAGGCGAAAAACTGTTTTTT.

The chain links TRBV5-1 to TRBJ2-5; tentatively, D is TRBD1 (5 bases). The germline V and J ends were trimmed by 0 bases and 1 base, with 10 bases remaining between them. CDR3 length: 15 residues. Germline CDR1 reads SGHRS; CDR2 reads YFSETQ. The chain's CDR3 is CASSLVGALQETQYF. The CDR3 nucleotides are TGCGCCAGCAGCTTGGTTGGGGCCCTCCAAGAGACCCAGTACTTC.